This TCR beta chain appears in the sequencing data of a study of monozygotic twins with inflammatory bowel disease. General study findings and limits: Variability in patient repertoires may have come partly from differing immunosuppressive treatments.

Roughly 3,500 ng of total RNA went into each TCR library. No DNA is given; TCRdb re-called the 5' RACE reads and lists each CDR3 protein once. The sample holds around 450,000 distinct CDR3 sequences. Note on this clonotype: The target antigen is unknown.

The sequence was obtained from a human donor with ulcerative colitis or Crohn's disease, or a healthy co-twin of an affected twin (not recorded which). The material sequenced was blood.

The CDR3 here is CASSLIVSTDTQYF. The rearrangement links TRBV5-1 to TRBJ2-3. CDR1 SGHRS and CDR2 YFSETQ come from the germline V gene. CDR3 length equals 14 residues.